This TCR beta chain was sequenced for a study of human T cells and chemical hapten exposure. Background on the study: Diphenylcyclopropenone doses were given weekly to the scalps of patients across the approximately 24-week study.

This clonotype has ten or more counts. TCRdb re-derived calls from the RACE reads in MiXCR, one entry per CDR3 protein. Here the sample spans under 130,000 distinct CDR3 sequences, about 10% being singletons. Germline V gives CDR1 SGHRS, CDR2 YFSETQ. The germline V and J ends were trimmed by 0 bases and 9 bases, with 4 bases remaining between them. The CDR3 has 11 residues. Time point here: patch test 1, 2 weeks after DPC sensitization. As for treatment: therapeutic diphenylcyclopropenone sensitization with weekly scalp DPC. Sample: whole blood, taken in connection with sensitization to the hapten diphenylcyclopropenone (DPC). The chain joins TRBV5-1 to TRBJ2-1; D not resolved. This TCR was sampled from a woman between 40 and 55 years old with alopecia areata. Some clones in this sample may be carry-over from other donors' samples. CDR3 in amino acids: CASSLGPEQFF. CDR3 DNA sequence: TGCGCCAGCAGCTTGGGTCCTGAGCAGTTCTTC.